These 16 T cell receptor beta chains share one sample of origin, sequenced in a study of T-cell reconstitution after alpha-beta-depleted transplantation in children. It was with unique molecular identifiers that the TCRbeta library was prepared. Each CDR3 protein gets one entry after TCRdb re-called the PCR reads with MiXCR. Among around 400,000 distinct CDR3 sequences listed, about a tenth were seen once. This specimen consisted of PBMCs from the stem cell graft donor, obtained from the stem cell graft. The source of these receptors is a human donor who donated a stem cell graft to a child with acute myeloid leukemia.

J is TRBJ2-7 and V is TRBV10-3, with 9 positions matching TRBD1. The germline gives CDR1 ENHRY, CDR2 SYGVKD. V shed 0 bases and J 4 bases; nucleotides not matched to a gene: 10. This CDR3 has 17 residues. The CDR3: CAISESVGQGDGYEQYF. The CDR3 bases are TGTGCCATCAGTGAGTCGGTGGGACAGGGAGATGGATACGAGCAGTACTTC.

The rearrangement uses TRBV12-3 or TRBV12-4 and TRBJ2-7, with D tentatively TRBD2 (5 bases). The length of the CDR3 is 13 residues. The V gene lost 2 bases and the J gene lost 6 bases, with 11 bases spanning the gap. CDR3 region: CASSLTGAGEQYF. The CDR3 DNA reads TGTGCCAGCAGTTTAACGGGTGCGGGCGAGCAGTACTTC.

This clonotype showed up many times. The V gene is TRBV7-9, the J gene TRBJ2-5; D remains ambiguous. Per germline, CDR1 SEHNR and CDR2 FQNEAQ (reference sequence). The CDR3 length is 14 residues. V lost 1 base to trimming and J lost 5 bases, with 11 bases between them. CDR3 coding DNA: TGTGCCAGCAGCTTAGTCGGGCTGATGGAGACCCAGTACTTC. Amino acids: CASSLVGLMETQYF.

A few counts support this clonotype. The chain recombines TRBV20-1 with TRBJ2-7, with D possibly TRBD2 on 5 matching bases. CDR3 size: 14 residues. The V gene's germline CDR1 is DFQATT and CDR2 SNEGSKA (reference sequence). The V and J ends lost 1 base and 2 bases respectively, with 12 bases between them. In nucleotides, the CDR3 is TGCAGTGCTAGAGTTCCACTAGGGACCTACGAGCAGTACGTC. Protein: CSARVPLGTYEQYV.

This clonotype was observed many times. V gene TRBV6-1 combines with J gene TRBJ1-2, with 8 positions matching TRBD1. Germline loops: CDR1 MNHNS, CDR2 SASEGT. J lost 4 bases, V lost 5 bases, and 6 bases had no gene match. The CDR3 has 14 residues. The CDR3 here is CASSMTGVAYGYTF. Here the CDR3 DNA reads TGTGCCAGCAGTATGACAGGGGTTGCCTATGGCTACACCTTC.

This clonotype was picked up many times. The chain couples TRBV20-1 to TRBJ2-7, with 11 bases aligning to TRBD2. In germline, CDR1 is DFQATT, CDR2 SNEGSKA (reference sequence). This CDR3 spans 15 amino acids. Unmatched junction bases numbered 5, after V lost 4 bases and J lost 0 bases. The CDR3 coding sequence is TGCAGTGCTAAAAGACTAGCGGGAAGCTCCTACGAGCAGTACTTC. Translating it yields CSAKRLAGSSYEQYF.

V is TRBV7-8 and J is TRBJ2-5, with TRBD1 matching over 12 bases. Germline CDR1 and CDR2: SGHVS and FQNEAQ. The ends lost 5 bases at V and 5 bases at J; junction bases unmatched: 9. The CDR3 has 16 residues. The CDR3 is CASSPGTGGALETQYF. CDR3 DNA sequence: TGTGCCAGCAGCCCCGGGACAGGGGGCGCTTTGGAGACCCAGTACTTC.

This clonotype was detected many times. This CDR3 reads CASSLEVAGVDNEQFF. The CDR3 DNA reads as TGCGCCAGCAGCTTGGAGGTAGCGGGAGTAGACAATGAGCAGTTCTTC. The chain is built from TRBV5-1 and TRBJ2-1; 9 bases agree with TRBD2. Germline assignment: CDR1 SGHRS and CDR2 YFSETQ. The CDR3 has 16 amino acids. Trimming at V came to 0 bases and at J to 5 bases, leaving 6 bases not matched to a gene. Full variable domain (remainder filled in from reference TRBV5-1 and TRBJ2-1): KAGVTQTPRYLIKTRGQQVTLSCSPISGHRSVSWYQQTPGQGLQFLFEYFSETQRNKGNFPGRFSGRQFSNSRSEMNVSTLELGDSALYLCASSLEVAGVDNEQFFGPGTRLTVL.

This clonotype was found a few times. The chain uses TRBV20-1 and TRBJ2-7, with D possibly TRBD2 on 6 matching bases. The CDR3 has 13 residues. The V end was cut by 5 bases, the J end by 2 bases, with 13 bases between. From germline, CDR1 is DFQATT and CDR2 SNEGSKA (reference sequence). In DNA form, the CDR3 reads TGCAGTGCTGAAGCTAGCGAGCCCTACGAGCAGTACTTC. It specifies CSAEASEPYEQYF.

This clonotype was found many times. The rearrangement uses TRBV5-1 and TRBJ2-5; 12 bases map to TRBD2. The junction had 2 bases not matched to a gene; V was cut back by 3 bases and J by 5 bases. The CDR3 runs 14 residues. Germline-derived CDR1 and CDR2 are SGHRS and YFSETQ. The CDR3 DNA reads TGCGCCAGCAGCTGGGGGACTAGCGGGGAGACCCAGTACTTC. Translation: CASSWGTSGETQYF.

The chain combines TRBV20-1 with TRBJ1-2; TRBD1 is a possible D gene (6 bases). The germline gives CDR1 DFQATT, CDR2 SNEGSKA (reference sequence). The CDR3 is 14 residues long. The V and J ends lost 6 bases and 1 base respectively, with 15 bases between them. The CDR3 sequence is CSAAPDRSNYGYTF. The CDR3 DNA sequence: TGCAGTGCGGCTCCGGACAGAAGTAACTATGGCTACACCTTC.

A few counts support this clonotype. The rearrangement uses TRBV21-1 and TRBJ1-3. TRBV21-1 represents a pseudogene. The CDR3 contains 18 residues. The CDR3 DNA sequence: TGTGCCAGCAGCAAAGGTGAACATTACACTGGCTCTGGAAACACCATATATTTT. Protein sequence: CASSKGEHYTGSGNTIYF.

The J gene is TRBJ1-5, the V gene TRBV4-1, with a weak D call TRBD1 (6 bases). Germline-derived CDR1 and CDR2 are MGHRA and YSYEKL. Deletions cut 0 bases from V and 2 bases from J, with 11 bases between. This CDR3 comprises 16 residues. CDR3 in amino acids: CASSQDIPGGNQPQHF. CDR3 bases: TGCGCCAGCAGCCAAGATATCCCAGGGGGCAATCAGCCCCAGCATTTT.

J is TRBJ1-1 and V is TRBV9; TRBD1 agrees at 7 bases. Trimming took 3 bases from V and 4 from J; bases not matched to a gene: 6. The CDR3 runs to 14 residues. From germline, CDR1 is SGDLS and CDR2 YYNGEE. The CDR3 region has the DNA TGTGCCAGCAGCGGAGGGGGCGGTGGCACTGAAGCTTTCTTT. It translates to CASSGGGGGTEAFF. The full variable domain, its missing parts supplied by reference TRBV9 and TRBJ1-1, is DSGVTQTPKHLITATGQRVTLRCSPRSGDLSVYWYQQSLDQGLQFLIQYYNGEERAKGNILERFSAQQFPDLHSELNLSSLELGDSALYFCASSGGGGGTEAFFGQGTRLTVV.

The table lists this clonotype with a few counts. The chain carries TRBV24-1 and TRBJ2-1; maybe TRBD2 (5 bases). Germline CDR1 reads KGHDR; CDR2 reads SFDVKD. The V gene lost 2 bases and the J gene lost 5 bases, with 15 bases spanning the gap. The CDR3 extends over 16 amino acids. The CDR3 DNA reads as TGTGCCACCAGTGATTCAGCGGCTAATGCCCACAATGAGCAGTTCTTC. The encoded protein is CATSDSAANAHNEQFF.

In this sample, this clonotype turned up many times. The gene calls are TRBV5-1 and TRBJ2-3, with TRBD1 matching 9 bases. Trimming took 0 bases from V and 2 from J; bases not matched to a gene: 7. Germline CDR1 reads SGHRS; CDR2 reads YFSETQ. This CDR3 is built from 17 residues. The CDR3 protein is CASSLVTGGAFTDTQYF. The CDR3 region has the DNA TGCGCCAGCAGCTTGGTAACAGGGGGCGCTTTCACAGATACGCAGTATTTT.